The 15 T cell receptor beta chains below were found in one sample sequenced in a study of T cells in women clearing cervical HPV infection. Some clones are missing from TCRdb's copy, which holds only in-frame ones; the method was immunoSEQ multiplex PCR. This table lists about 46,000 clones. The sequencing sample was made of blood buffy coat. The receptors come from a woman aged 18-69 years with a cervical HPV16 infection that either progressed to CIN3+ or cleared (not recorded which).

With regard to this clone: The read falls 3 residues short of the CDR3 end, and the missing part is taken from the germline J gene. The gene calls are TRBV20-1 and TRBJ2-1, with 14 positions matching TRBD2. Unmatched junction bases numbered 9, after V lost 5 bases and J lost 9 bases. Germline V gene sequence: CDR1 DFQATT, CDR2 SNEGSKA (reference sequence). CDR3 size: 15 residues. The part of the CDR3 DNA that was read is TGCAGTGCTCTCGGGGGACTAGCGGGAGAGGGTGAG. This sequence encodes CSALGGLAGEGE. The entire CDR3 protein is CSALGGLAGEGEQFF.

In regard to this clone: The CDR3 goes on 3 residues after the read ends, and that part is filled in from the germline J gene. This chain uses TRBV11-2 with TRBJ1-2; a possible D gene is TRBD1 (5 bases). CDR1 is SGHAT, CDR2 FQNNGV, per germline. The CDR3 runs 12 residues. This CDR3 is CASSLATALYTF. CDR3 bases read: TGTGCCAGCAGCTTAGCGACAGCTCTC. The variable domain in full, with the rest retrieved from reference TRBV11-2 and TRBJ1-2, is EAGVAQSPRYKIIEKRQSVAFWCNPISGHATLYWYQQILGQGPKLLIQFQNNGVVDDSQLPKDRFSAERLKGVDSTLKIQPAKLEDSAVYLCASSLATALYTFGSGTRLTVV.

In regard to this clone: The CDR3 end is not reached by the read, which stops 3 residues before it; the germline J gene fills it in. The chain uses TRBV18 and TRBJ1-2; the D gene is possibly TRBD1 (6 bases). The V gene lost 2 bases and the J gene lost 4 bases, with 14 bases spanning the gap. The CDR3 contains 15 residues. Germline CDR1 is KGHSH and CDR2 is LQKENI. CDR3 region: CASSPTAGAGYGYTF. The sequenced CDR3 bases are TGTGCCAGCTCACCAACCGCAGGGGCCGGCTATGGC.

Regarding this clone: The CDR3 end falls 3 residues outside the read, so it is completed with the germline J gene. This chain uses TRBV11-2 with TRBJ2-3, with D unclear. Germline CDR1 SGHAT, CDR2 FQNNGV. The CDR3 sequence is 13 residues long. The CDR3 here is CASSLKGDQPQYF. The part of the CDR3 DNA that was read is TGTGCCAGCAGCTTAAAGGGCGATCAGCCG.

On this clone itself: The read ends 3 residues shy of where the CDR3 ends; the end is completed using the germline J gene. The chain uses TRBV5-1 and TRBJ2-2; possibly TRBD2 for D (5 bases). The V and J ends lost 0 bases and 3 bases respectively, with 9 bases between them. The CDR3 has 15 residues. CDR1 SGHRS and CDR2 YFSETQ come from the germline V gene. The part of the CDR3 DNA that was read is TGCGCCAGCAGCTTGGGAGGGTTGGACACCGGGGAG. Residues: CASSLGGLDTGE. The whole CDR3 protein reads CASSLGGLDTGELFF. The full variable domain, completed using reference TRBV5-1 and TRBJ2-2, is KAGVTQTPRYLIKTRGQQVTLSCSPISGHRSVSWYQQTPGQGLQFLFEYFSETQRNKGNFPGRFSGRQFSNSRSEMNVSTLELGDSALYLCASSLGGLDTGELFFGEGSRLTVL.

Notes on this clone: The CDR3 extends 3 residues past the end of the read, so its final part is completed from the germline J gene. The rearrangement joins TRBV20-1 to TRBJ2-7; D is ambiguous. Between the trimmed V and J ends, which lost 0 bases and 4 bases, there was a span of 13 bases. CDR3 length: 14 residues. CDR1 and CDR2 from the germline V gene are DFQATT and SNEGSKA (reference sequence). This CDR3 reads CSARDLGGSYEQYF. The CDR3 bases that were read are TGCAGTGCTAGAGATCTAGGCGGATCGTACGAG.

On this clone: Coverage ceases 3 residues before the CDR3 finishes, and the germline J gene fills in the end. This rearrangement joins TRBV30 to TRBJ2-5, with 16 bases identical to TRBD2. The CDR3 runs 17 residues. Trimming at V came to 6 bases and at J to 5 bases, leaving 12 bases not matched to a gene. The germline V gene encodes CDR1 GTSNPN and CDR2 SVGIG (reference sequence). CDR3 protein: CACPRGTSGRAHETQYF. The sequenced CDR3 bases are TGTGCCTGCCCACGCGGGACTAGCGGGAGGGCGCATGAGACC.

To note about this clone: The read falls 3 residues short of the CDR3 end, and the missing part is taken from the germline J gene. The V gene is TRBV7-9, the J gene TRBJ2-1; 7 nucleotides line up with TRBD1. Germline V lookup: CDR1 SEHNR, CDR2 FQNEAQ (reference sequence). CDR3 length equals 15 residues. V lost 7 bases, J lost 3 bases, and 9 bases stayed unmatched. The CDR3 loop is CASNKQGTLYNEQFF. CDR3 bases read: TGTGCCAGCAACAAACAGGGGACCCTCTACAATGAG.

Details on this clone: The read comes to an end 3 residues before the CDR3 does, leaving the germline J gene to fill in the end. The chain couples TRBV2 to TRBJ1-2, with a possible D match to TRBD1 (6 bases). CDR1 is SNHLY, CDR2 FYNNEI, per germline. The length of the CDR3 is 15 residues. The CDR3 bases that were read are TGTGCCAGCAGTGATTGGGGGGGGCGGAATAGACGC. Translating it yields CASSDWGGRNRR. The entire CDR3 reads CASSDWGGRNRRYTF.

Here the CDR3 reads CASSSTGGSYNEQFF. The CDR3 bases that were read are TGTGCCAGCAGCTCGACAGGGGGCTCCTACAATGAG. This chain joins TRBV7-3 and TRBJ2-1, with TRBD1 matching 9 bases. Coverage ceases 3 residues before the CDR3 finishes, and the germline J gene fills in the end. CDR3 length equals 15 residues. Per the germline V gene, CDR1 is SGHTA and CDR2 is FQGTGA. V shed 4 bases and J 0 bases; nucleotides not matched to a gene: 1. Based on the CDR3 plus reference TRBV7-3 and TRBJ2-1, the full variable domain is GAGVSQTPSNKVTEKGKYVELRCDPISGHTALYWYRQSLGQGPEFLIYFQGTGAADDSGLPNDRFFAVRPEGSVSTLKIQRTERGDSAVYLCASSSTGGSYNEQFFGPGTRLTVL.

With respect to this clone: The read ends 3 residues shy of where the CDR3 ends; the end is completed using the germline J gene. The chain recombines TRBV19 with TRBJ1-5, with D maybe TRBD1 (5 bases). Germline assignment: CDR1 LNHDA and CDR2 SQIVND (reference sequence). Trimming took off 7 bases at V and 2 bases at J, with 15 bases between the two ends. CDR3 length: 15 residues. The CDR3 sequence is CASTPSRAGNQPQHF. Incomplete CDR3 DNA: TGTGCCAGTACTCCGAGCAGGGCTGGCAATCAGCCC.

About this clone itself: Sequencing ends 3 residues short of the CDR3 end; the germline J gene provides the rest. The chain couples TRBV7-3 to TRBJ2-1, with a tentative D call TRBD2 (5 bases). CDR3 length: 15 residues. The ends were cut back, 5 bases at V and 6 bases at J, with 17 bases in the middle. The germline CDR1 and CDR2 sequences are SGHTA and FQGTGA. The CDR3 is CASSAVGAVSNEQFF. The sequenced CDR3 bases are TGTGCCAGCAGCGCCGTGGGAGCGGTCAGCAATGAG.

In regard to this clone: The read halts 3 residues ahead of the CDR3 end, with the missing end drawn from the germline J gene. This chain joins TRBV19 and TRBJ2-3; maybe TRBD1 (6 bases). The germline CDR1 and CDR2 sequences are LNHDA and SQIVND (reference sequence). This CDR3 has 11 amino acids. The sequenced CDR3 bases are TGTGCCAGTCAGGGGCAAGAGACG. Amino acid sequence: CASQGQET. The full CDR3 is CASQGQETQYF.

About this clone itself: The read terminates 3 residues before the CDR3 end, so the remaining end is supplied by the germline J gene. V is TRBV5-5 and J is TRBJ2-1; 7 nucleotides match TRBD2. The ends lost 7 bases at V and 8 bases at J; junction bases unmatched: 12. The CDR3 totals 14 residues. CDR1 is SGHKS, CDR2 YYEKEE, per germline (reference sequence). The part of the CDR3 DNA that was read is TGTGCCAGCTTTTACAGCGGGATGGTCGATGAG. This gives the protein CASFYSGMVDE. In full, the CDR3 reads CASFYSGMVDEQFF. The whole variable domain, remainder taken from reference TRBV5-5 and TRBJ2-1, is DAGVTQSPTHLIKTRGQQVTLRCSPISGHKSVSWYQQVLGQGPQFIFQYYEKEERGRGNFPDRFSARQFPNYSSELNVNALLLGDSALYLCASFYSGMVDEQFFGPGTRLTVL.

Comment on this clone: At one end, the junction sequence differs from germline, possibly due to a read error. Read coverage stops 3 residues before the CDR3 terminus; the germline J gene supplies the remainder. The chain carries TRBV7-6 and TRBJ2-3; D possibly corresponds to TRBD1 (6 bases). Germline lookup yields CDR1 SGHVS and CDR2 FNYEAQ. The CDR3 is 12 amino acids. CDR3 residues: CASSPGAETQYF. The sequenced part of the CDR3 DNA is TGTGCCAGCAGCCCAGGGGCAGAGACG.